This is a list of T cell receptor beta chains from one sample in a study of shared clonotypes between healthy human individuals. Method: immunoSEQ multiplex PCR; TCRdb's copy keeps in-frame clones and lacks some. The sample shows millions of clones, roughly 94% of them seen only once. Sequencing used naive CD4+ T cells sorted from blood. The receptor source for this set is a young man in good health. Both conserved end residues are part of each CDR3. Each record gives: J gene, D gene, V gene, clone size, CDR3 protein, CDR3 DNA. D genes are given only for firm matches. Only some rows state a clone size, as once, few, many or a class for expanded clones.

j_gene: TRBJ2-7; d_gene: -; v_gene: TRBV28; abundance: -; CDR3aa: CASAKGVPPYEQYF; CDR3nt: TGTGCCAGCGCAAAGGGGGTGCCCCCCTACGAGCAGTACTTC
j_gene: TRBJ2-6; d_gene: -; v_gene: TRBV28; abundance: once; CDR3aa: CASSLRGTGANVLTF; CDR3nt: TGTGCCAGCAGTTTACGGGGGACAGGGGCCAACGTCCTGACTTTC
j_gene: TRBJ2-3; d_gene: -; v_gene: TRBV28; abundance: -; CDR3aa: CASSTHLPATDTQYF; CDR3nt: TGTGCCAGCAGTACCCACCTACCCGCCACAGATACGCAGTATTTT
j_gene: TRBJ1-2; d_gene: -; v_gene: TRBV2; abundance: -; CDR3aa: CANRVGWEGVYGYTF; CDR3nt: TGTGCCAACCGTGTCGGTTGGGAGGGAGTATATGGCTACACCTTC
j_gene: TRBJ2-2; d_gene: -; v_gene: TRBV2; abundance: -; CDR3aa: CASKRDSGELFF; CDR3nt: TGTGCCAGCAAGAGAGACTCCGGGGAGCTGTTTTTT
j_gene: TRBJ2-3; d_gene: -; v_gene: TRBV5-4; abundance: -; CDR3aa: CASSLAGGLGTDTQYF; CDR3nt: TGTGCCAGCAGCTTGGCCGGGGGTCTGGGGACAGATACGCAGTATTTT
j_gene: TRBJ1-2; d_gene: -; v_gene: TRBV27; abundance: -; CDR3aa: CASRRGGDGYTF; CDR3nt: TGTGCCAGCCGAAGGGGGGGAGATGGCTACACCTTC
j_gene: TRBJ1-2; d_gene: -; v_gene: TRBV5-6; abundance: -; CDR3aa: CASTTLQGLLHGYTF; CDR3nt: TGTGCCAGCACCACCCTCCAGGGCCTGCTTCATGGCTACACCTTC
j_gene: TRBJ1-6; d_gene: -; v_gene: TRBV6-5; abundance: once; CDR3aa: CASTRDRYNSPLHF; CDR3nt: TGTGCCAGCACCCGGGACCGCTATAATTCACCCCTCCACTTT
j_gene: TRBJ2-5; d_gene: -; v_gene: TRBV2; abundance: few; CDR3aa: CASSEALVSGGQETQYF; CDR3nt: TGTGCCAGCAGTGAAGCGCTCGTTTCCGGGGGACAAGAGACCCAGTACTTC
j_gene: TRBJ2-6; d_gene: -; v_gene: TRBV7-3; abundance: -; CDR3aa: CASSRYAGANVLTF; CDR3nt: TGTGCCAGCAGTAGGTACGCTGGGGCCAACGTCCTGACTTTC
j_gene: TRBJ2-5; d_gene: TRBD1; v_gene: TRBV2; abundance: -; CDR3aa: CASSRQGGETQYF; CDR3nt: TGTGCCAGCAGCCGACAGGGTGGGGAGACCCAGTACTTC